Presented here are 9 T cell receptor beta chains from one specimen sequenced in a study of CD8 T cells in ankylosing spondylitis. Study observations and caveats: There was a TCR beta motif, made of fewer than 10 highly homologous variants, that appeared characteristic of ankylosing spondylitis blood.

These receptors' antigens are unknown. TCRdb analysed the 5' RACE reads with MiXCR anew, one entry per CDR3 protein. The data contain roughly 700,000 distinct CDR3 sequences, around 20% of them singletons. Specimen: blood, either unsorted or a sorted T cell fraction (not recorded which). The receptor set was obtained from a male donor with ankylosing spondylitis.

The chain links TRBV3-1 to TRBJ2-1, with unresolved D. V gave up 2 bases and J gave up 9 bases, with 11 bases separating them. This CDR3 is built from 13 residues. Germline V lookup: CDR1 LGHDT, CDR2 YNNKEL (reference sequence). CDR3 protein: CASSQFGDGEQFF. The CDR3 coding sequence is TGTGCCAGCAGCCAATTTGGGGATGGTGAGCAGTTCTTC.

This clonotype has only a few counts. This rearrangement joins TRBV6-2 or TRBV6-3 to TRBJ2-7; maybe TRBD1 (6 bases). V shed 2 bases and J shed 6 bases, with 11 bases lying between them. The germline V gene has CDR1 MNHEY and CDR2 SVGEGT. The CDR3 consists of 13 residues. CDR3 sequence: CASSYKTGREQYF. The CDR3 nucleotides are TGTGCCAGCAGTTACAAGACAGGACGCGAGCAGTACTTC.

This clonotype was recorded many times. This sequence joins TRBV12-3 or TRBV12-4 and TRBJ2-7; D is ambiguous. The CDR3 is made up of 14 amino acids. Trimming pared 3 bases from V and 6 bases from J, leaving 15 bases between. CDR3 DNA: TGTGCCAGCAGTTTCACGGTGGGTTCGGGCGAGCAGTACTTC. Translated: CASSFTVGSGEQYF.

The chain is built from TRBV27 and TRBJ2-1; 11 nucleotides match TRBD2. CDR1 MNHEY and CDR2 SMNVEV come from the germline V gene (reference sequence). Trimming at V came to 6 bases and at J to 8 bases, leaving 9 bases not matched to a gene. CDR3 length equals 15 residues. The CDR3 DNA is TGTGCCAGCAGGCTAGCGGGAGGCGGTGTGGATGAGCAGTTCTTC. Its translation is CASRLAGGGVDEQFF.

The chain recombines TRBV20-1 with TRBJ1-4; tentatively, D is TRBD1 (5 bases). CDR1 and CDR2 from the germline V gene are DFQATT and SNEGSKA (reference sequence). V lost 0 bases to trimming and J lost 7 bases, with 12 bases between them. This CDR3 comprises 14 residues. Here the CDR3 DNA reads TGCAGTGCTAGAGATGTCGGGGCGAGTGAAAAACTGTTTTTT. Translating gives CSARDVGASEKLFF.

V gene TRBV6-6 combines with J gene TRBJ2-2; no firm D call. Trimming took 6 bases from V and 4 from J, leaving 6 bases between them. CDR1 is MNHNY, CDR2 SVGAGI, per germline (reference sequence). This CDR3 is built from 12 residues. In DNA form, the CDR3 reads TGTGCCAGCAGAGCTAGCACCGGGGAGCTGTTTTTT. Translated, it gives CASRASTGELFF.

Worth noting for this clonotype: Germline and junction disagree at one end, which may indicate a read error. The chain employs TRBV27 and TRBJ2-7, with unresolved D. CDR1 MNHEY and CDR2 SMNVEV come from the germline V gene (reference sequence). The CDR3 spans 10 residues. CDR3 coding DNA: TGTGCCAGCGGTTTGGGTGAGCAGTACTTC. Residues: CASGLGEQYF.

In the case of this clonotype: The DNA is omitted, as the CDR3 cannot be located on it reliably, and the CDR3 follows TCRdb's listing. The V call is TRBV21-1, the J call TRBJ2-2; whether TRBD1, the table's D call, matches the DNA was not checked. TRBV21-1 corresponds to a pseudogene. The CDR3 is 18 amino acids in total, end residues counted. The CDR3 sequence: CASSKRMWAGGAGGELFF.

This chain uses TRBV7-9 with TRBJ2-7; D may be TRBD1 (5 bases). Germline values: CDR1 SEHNR, CDR2 FQNEAQ (reference sequence). The germline V and J ends were trimmed by 0 bases and 3 bases, with 9 bases remaining between them. The CDR3 is 14 amino acids. In DNA form, the CDR3 reads TGTGCCAGCAGCTTAGCCGAAGGGGACTACGAGCAGTACTTC. It is translated as CASSLAEGDYEQYF.